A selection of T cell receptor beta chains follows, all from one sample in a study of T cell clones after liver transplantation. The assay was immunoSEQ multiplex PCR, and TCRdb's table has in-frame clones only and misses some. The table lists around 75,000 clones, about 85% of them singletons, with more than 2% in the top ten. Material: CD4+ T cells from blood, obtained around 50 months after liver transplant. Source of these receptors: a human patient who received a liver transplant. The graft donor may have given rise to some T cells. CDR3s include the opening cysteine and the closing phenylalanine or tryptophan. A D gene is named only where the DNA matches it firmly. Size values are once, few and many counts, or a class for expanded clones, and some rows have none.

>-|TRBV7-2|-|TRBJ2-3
TGTGCCAGCACAGGCCGAGATACGCAGTATTTT
CASTGRDTQYF
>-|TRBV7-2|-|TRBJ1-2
TGTGCCAGCAGCTTCGACGTCGCCCGGGGCTACACCTTC
CASSFDVARGYTF
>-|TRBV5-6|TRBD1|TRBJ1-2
TGTGCCAGCAGCCGATATACGACAGGGAGTACTAACTATGGCTACACCTTC
CASSRYTTGSTNYGYTF
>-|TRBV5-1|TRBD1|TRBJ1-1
TGCGCCAGCAGCGTGACAGGGGCCAACACTGAAGCTTTCTTT
CASSVTGANTEAFF
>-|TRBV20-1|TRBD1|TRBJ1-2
TGCAGTGCCAGGACAGGGAGCGGCTACACCTTC
CSARTGSGYTF
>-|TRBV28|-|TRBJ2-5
TGTGCCAGCGCCTCCAGGGCAAGTGAGACCCAGTACTTC
CASASRASETQYF
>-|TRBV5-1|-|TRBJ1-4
TGCGCCAGCAGCTTGGAGGCAGGGATGGGTGAAAAACTGTTTTTT
CASSLEAGMGEKLFF
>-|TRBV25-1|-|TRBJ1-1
TGTGCCAGCAGTGAGGACTCGGCTGGTGTGGCTTTCTTT
CASSEDSAGVAFF
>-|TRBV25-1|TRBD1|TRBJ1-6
TGTGCCAGCAGCCGGGACAGCATCTATAATTCACCCCTCCACTTT
CASSRDSIYNSPLHF
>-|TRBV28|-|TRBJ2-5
TGTGCCAGCAGTTTATATCTGGCGACCGGGGGAGTGACCCAGTACTTC
CASSLYLATGGVTQYF
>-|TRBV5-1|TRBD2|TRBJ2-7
TGCGCCAGCAGCTTAGGGGCGGGAGGGCCAGGAGGACTCTACGAGCAGTACTTC
CASSLGAGGPGGLYEQYF
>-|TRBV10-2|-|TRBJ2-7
TGCGCCAGCAGTGATAGGGCAGTCTACGAGCAGTACTTC
CASSDRAVYEQYF
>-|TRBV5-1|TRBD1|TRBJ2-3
TGCGCCAGCAGCCCTTCGGACAGGGCGATTGTAGATACGCAGTATTTT
CASSPSDRAIVDTQYF
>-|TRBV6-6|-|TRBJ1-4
TGTGCCAGCAGCCCATCAGGACCTAATGAAAAACTGTTTTTT
CASSPSGPNEKLFF
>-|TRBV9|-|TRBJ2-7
TGTGCCAGCAGCCGGGCCGGGGTCGGATTCTACGAGCAGTACTTC
CASSRAGVGFYEQYF
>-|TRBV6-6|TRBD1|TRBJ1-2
TGTGCCAGCAGCAAGAGTGGAAACCCAGGGGGAACCTTC
CASSKSGNPGGTF
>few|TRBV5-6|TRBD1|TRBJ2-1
TGTGCCAGCAGCTTGGTGGACAGGGATGGTGAGCAGTTCTTC
CASSLVDRDGEQFF
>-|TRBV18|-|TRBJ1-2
TGTGCCAGCACGGACAGACAAAAAAACTATGGCTACACCTTC
CASTDRQKNYGYTF
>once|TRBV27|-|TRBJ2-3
TGTGCCAGCAGGCGAAGGGGCGTAAGCACAGATACGCAGTATTTT
CASRRRGVSTDTQYF
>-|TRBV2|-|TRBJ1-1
TGTGCCAGCAGTGCAGTAATGAACACTGAAGCTTTCTTT
CASSAVMNTEAFF
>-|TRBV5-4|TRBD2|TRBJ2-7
TGTGCCAGCAGCCCAGCTAGCGGGGCCTACGAGCAGTACTTC
CASSPASGAYEQYF
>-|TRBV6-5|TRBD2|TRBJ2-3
TGTGCCAGCAGTTACTCGAGTAGCGGGGAAACAGATACGCAGTATTTT
CASSYSSSGETDTQYF
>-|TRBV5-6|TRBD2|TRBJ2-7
TGTGCCAGCAGCTTGGCCGGGGGGGCCTACGAGCAGTACTTC
CASSLAGGAYEQYF
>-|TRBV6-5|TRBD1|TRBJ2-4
TGTGCCAGCAGTCCGGACAGGGAATTTTACATTCAGTACTTC
CASSPDREFYIQYF
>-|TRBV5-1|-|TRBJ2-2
TGCGCCAGCAGCTTGGGCCCGGGGGACGGGGAGCTGTTTTTT
CASSLGPGDGELFF
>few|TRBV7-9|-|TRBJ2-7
TGTGCCAGCAGCCCCACACTTGGCGAGCAGTACTTC
CASSPTLGEQYF